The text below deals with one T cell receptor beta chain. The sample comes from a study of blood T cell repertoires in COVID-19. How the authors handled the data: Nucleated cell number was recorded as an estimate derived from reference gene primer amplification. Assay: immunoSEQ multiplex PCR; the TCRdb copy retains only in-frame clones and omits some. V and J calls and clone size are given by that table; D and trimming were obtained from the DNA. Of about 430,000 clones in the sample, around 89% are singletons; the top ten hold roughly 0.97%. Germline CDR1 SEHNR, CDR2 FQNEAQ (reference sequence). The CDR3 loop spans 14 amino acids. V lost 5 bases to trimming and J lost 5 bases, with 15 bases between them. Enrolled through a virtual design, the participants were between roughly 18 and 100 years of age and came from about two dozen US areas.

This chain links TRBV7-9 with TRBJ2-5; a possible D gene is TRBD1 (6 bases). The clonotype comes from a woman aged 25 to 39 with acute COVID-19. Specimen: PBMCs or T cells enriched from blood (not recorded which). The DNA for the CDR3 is TGTGCCAGCAGCCCACCCCAGGGGCCGGAGACCCAGTACTTC. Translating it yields CASSPPQGPETQYF.